One sample yielded the 13 T cell receptor beta chains listed below, sequenced in a study of blood T cell repertoires in COVID-19. Measured with immunoSEQ multiplex PCR; TCRdb has only the in-frame clones, and not every one. The sample has about 220,000 clones; around 85% are singletons. The sequenced material came from peripheral blood. These receptors came from a woman aged 65 to 85 with COVID-19, enrolled during active disease.

This chain links TRBV5-8 with TRBJ2-6, with D unresolved. The CDR3 runs to 17 residues. The V gene's germline CDR1 is SGHTS and CDR2 YDEGEE. Trimming shortened V by 1 base and J by 0 bases, and 11 bases separated the two germline ends. CDR3 sequence (DNA): TGTGCCAGCAGCTTGACGTACAGCTTCTCTGGGGCCAACGTCCTGACTTTC. Its protein product is CASSLTYSFSGANVLTF.

This clone was counted a single time. Additional DNA sequences in this sample encode the identical CDR3. The chain joins TRBV29-1 to TRBJ1-5; 7 positions match TRBD1. With 6 bases clipped from V and 2 bases from J, the junction kept 1 base outside the gene matches. CDR3 length: 12 amino acids. The germline gives CDR1 SQVTM, CDR2 ANQGSEA. The CDR3 DNA follows: TGCAGCGTAGGACAGGGCAATCAGCCCCAGCATTTT. It translates to CSVGQGNQPQHF.

The chain joins TRBV3-1 (or the pseudogene TRBV3-2) to TRBJ2-7; 8 bases fit TRBD1. CDR1 is LGHDT, CDR2 YNNKEL, per germline (reference sequence). J gave up 7 bases and V 1 base, and 9 bases lay outside the gene matches. The CDR3 has 15 amino acids. The CDR3 DNA follows: TGTGCCAGCAGCCAAGCTGTTCATACAGGGGGAGAGCAGTACTTC. It is translated as CASSQAVHTGGEQYF.

The chain is built from TRBV29-1 and TRBJ1-1; D unresolved. Looked up from germline, CDR1 is SQVTM and CDR2 is ANQGSEA. The CDR3 consists of 13 residues. Trimming took off 3 bases at V and 2 bases at J, with 10 bases between the two ends. CDR3 region: CSVDTHINTEAFF. DNA of the CDR3: TGCAGCGTTGATACCCACATCAACACTGAAGCTTTCTTT.

This clone occurred once. The chain combines TRBV6-5 with TRBJ1-4, with D unclear. Germline CDR1 and CDR2: MNHEY and SVGAGI. The CDR3 sequence is 15 residues long. With 4 bases removed from V and 0 bases from J, the gap between germline ends came to 9 bases. The CDR3 spells CASSWRGATNEKLFF. Written as DNA, the CDR3 is TGTGCCAGCAGTTGGCGAGGAGCAACTAATGAAAAACTGTTTTTT.

This sequence joins TRBV5-1 and TRBJ2-1, with TRBD2 identical over 7 bases. Trimming at V came to 3 bases and at J to 5 bases, leaving 11 bases not matched to a gene. The CDR3 runs to 16 residues. Germline V CDR1 and CDR2: SGHRS, YFSETQ. The CDR3 DNA reads TGCGCCAGCAGCTACGGATATGGGGGACTAAACAATGAGCAGTTCTTC. Its translation is CASSYGYGGLNNEQFF.

This chain connects TRBV29-1 to TRBJ2-3; 9 nucleotides agree with TRBD2. The CDR3 is made up of 21 amino acids. Germline values: CDR1 SQVTM, CDR2 ANQGSEA. V trimming: 5 bases; J trimming: 0 bases; junction bases outside the gene matches: 24. CDR3 sequence reads: CSVRGPSGVISAVTSTDTQYF. The CDR3 coding sequence is TGCAGCGTTAGGGGCCCTAGCGGGGTGATTAGCGCCGTAACTAGCACAGATACGCAGTATTTT.

J is TRBJ2-5 and V is TRBV2, with 7 bases fitting TRBD2. Germline V gives CDR1 SNHLY, CDR2 FYNNEI. CDR3 length equals 14 residues. Losses at the gene ends were 5 bases for V and 4 bases for J; bases not matched to a gene: 7. In nucleotides, the CDR3 is TGTGCCAGCAGTCGGCTAAGCGGGGCAGAGACCCAGTACTTC. Protein sequence: CASSRLSGAETQYF. Filled out from reference TRBV2 and TRBJ2-5, the complete variable domain reads EPEVTQTPSHQVTQMGQEVILRCVPISNHLYFYWYRQILGQKVEFLVSFYNNEISEKSEIFDDQFSVERPDGSNFTLKIRSTKLEDSAMYFCASSRLSGAETQYFGPGTRLLVL.

This clone was detected once. J is TRBJ1-2 and V is TRBV7-2, with TRBD1 as a possible D gene (5 bases). The length of the CDR3 is 13 residues. V was clipped by 7 bases and J by 4 bases, with 13 bases between them. From germline, CDR1 is SGHTA and CDR2 FQGNSA. In DNA form, the CDR3 reads TGTGCCAGCACCCAGGGAAATTTCTATGGCTACACCTTC. Protein: CASTQGNFYGYTF.

This chain joins TRBV27 and TRBJ1-2, with D possibly matching TRBD1 (6 bases). CDR1 and CDR2 from the germline V gene are MNHEY and SMNVEV (reference sequence). This CDR3 has 14 residues. The ends were cut back, 0 bases at V and 7 bases at J, with 12 bases in the middle. CDR3 region: CASSLSRGFAGYTF. DNA for the CDR3: TGTGCCAGCAGTTTATCGAGGGGGTTCGCTGGCTACACCTTC.

This chain connects TRBV7-2 to TRBJ2-4; D may be TRBD2 (7 bases). V was cut by 1 base and J by 5 bases, with 15 bases left in between. Looked up from germline, CDR1 is SGHTA and CDR2 is FQGNSA. The CDR3 has 16 residues. CDR3 in amino acids: CASSLGGGGAQNIQYF. CDR3 coding DNA: TGTGCCAGCAGCTTAGGAGGAGGGGGGGCCCAAAACATTCAGTACTTC.

The chain employs TRBV7-2 and TRBJ1-2; 12 bases fit TRBD1. V lost 0 bases, J lost 6 bases, and 2 bases stayed unmatched. The CDR3 contains 15 residues. Germline V gene data show CDR1 as SGHTA and CDR2 as FQGNSA. In DNA form, the CDR3 reads TGTGCCAGCAGCTTAGCGGGACAGGGGGCGCATGGCTACACCTTC. It yields the protein CASSLAGQGAHGYTF. The variable domain in full, with the rest retrieved from reference TRBV7-2 and TRBJ1-2, is GAGVSQSPSNKVTEKGKDVELRCDPISGHTALYWYRQSLGQGLEFLIYFQGNSAPDKSGLPSDRFSAERTGGSVSTLTIQRTQQEDSAVYLCASSLAGQGAHGYTFGSGTRLTVV.

The chain is built from TRBV3-1 (or the pseudogene TRBV3-2) and TRBJ2-7, with TRBD2 identical over 16 bases. CDR3 size: 15 residues. Losses at the gene ends were 4 bases for V and 7 bases for J; bases not matched to a gene: 4. Germline-derived CDR1 and CDR2 are LGHDT and YNNKEL (reference sequence). CDR3: CASSLGLAGGMEQYF. DNA for the CDR3: TGTGCCAGCAGCCTGGGACTAGCGGGGGGGATGGAGCAGTACTTC.